This T cell receptor (beta chain) was found in a study of somatic mutations in cytotoxic T cells in rheumatoid arthritis. Whole-study results and caveats: Clonality measured in CD8+ T cells did not differ significantly between rheumatoid arthritis patients and age-matched healthy controls. The slight TRBV07 underrepresentation in rheumatoid arthritis patients received no adjustment for multiple comparisons. An age-related increase in CD8+ clonality was seen in rheumatoid arthritis patients but not in healthy controls.

A word on this clone: Its antigen remains unidentified.

Between the trimmed V and J ends, which lost 6 bases and 4 bases, there was a span of 16 bases. Germline V gene sequence: CDR1 SGDLS, CDR2 YYNGEE. There are 14 residues in the CDR3. This table comes from immunoSEQ multiplex PCR, and its TCRdb copy is limited to in-frame clones, with some not included. This sample has about 11,000 clones; 74% occur once, and the top ten carry 11%. This receptor was taken from a woman between 40 and 55 years old in good health. The sequenced sample was CD8+ T cells sorted from blood. This chain joins TRBV9 and TRBJ1-1; a weak D match, TRBD1 (5 bases). CDR3 sequence reads: CASMFLQASTEAFF. The CDR3 region has the DNA TGTGCCAGCATGTTCTTACAGGCTTCCACTGAAGCTTTCTTT.